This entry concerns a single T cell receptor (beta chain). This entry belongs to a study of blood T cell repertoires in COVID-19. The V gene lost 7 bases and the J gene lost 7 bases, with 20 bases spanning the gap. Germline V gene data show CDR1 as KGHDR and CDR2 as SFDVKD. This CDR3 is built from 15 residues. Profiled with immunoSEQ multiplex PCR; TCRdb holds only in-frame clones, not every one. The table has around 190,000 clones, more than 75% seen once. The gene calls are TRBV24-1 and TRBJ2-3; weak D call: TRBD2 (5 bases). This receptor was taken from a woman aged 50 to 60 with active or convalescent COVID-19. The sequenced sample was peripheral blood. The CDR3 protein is CATSDPGSRRNTQYF. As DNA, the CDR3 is TGTGCCACCAGCGACCCGGGATCTCGGAGGAATACGCAGTATTTT.